The 26 T cell receptor beta chains given below trace back to one sample, sequenced in a study of blood T cell repertoires in COVID-19. Data came from immunoSEQ multiplex PCR; TCRdb stores just in-frame clones and leaves some out. The sample carries roughly 250,000 clones, around 89% recorded once. Sequencing used peripheral blood. These receptors originate from a man aged 25 to 40 with acute or convalescent COVID-19.

The rearrangement links TRBV29-1 to TRBJ1-2; 7 bases map to TRBD1. The CDR3 runs 13 residues. V shed 3 bases and J 8 bases; nucleotides not matched to a gene: 9. Per the germline V gene, CDR1 is SQVTM and CDR2 is ANQGSEA. The CDR3 DNA is TGCAGCGTTGATAGACAGGGAAAGAGCGGCTACACCTTC. It codes for CSVDRQGKSGYTF.

The chain couples TRBV28 to TRBJ2-4; D is unclear. Trimming took 3 bases from V and 3 from J, leaving 12 bases between them. The CDR3 extends over 15 amino acids. Germline V gene data show CDR1 as MDHEN and CDR2 as SYDVKM. CDR3 nucleotide sequence: TGTGCCAGCAGTTTCTGGCAGGTGGGCAAAAACATTCAGTACTTC. This gives the protein CASSFWQVGKNIQYF.

V is TRBV20-1 and J is TRBJ2-1; 9 nucleotides agree with TRBD2. Germline V gives CDR1 DFQATT, CDR2 SNEGSKA (reference sequence). The V gene end was trimmed by 3 bases and the J gene end by 4 bases; junction bases not matched to a gene: 10. CDR3 length: 16 residues. The CDR3 spells CSASASEAGGYNEQFF. The CDR3 nucleotides read TGCAGTGCTAGTGCTTCCGAAGCGGGGGGTTACAATGAGCAGTTCTTC.

The rearrangement links TRBV29-1 to TRBJ2-5, with D tentatively TRBD2 (5 bases). Germline V lookup: CDR1 SQVTM, CDR2 ANQGSEA. With 4 bases removed from V and 3 bases from J, the gap between germline ends came to 9 bases. The CDR3 length is 12 residues. The CDR3 loop is CSVVSAEETQYF. The CDR3 bases are TGCAGCGTTGTGTCAGCGGAAGAGACCCAGTACTTC.

V usage is TRBV28 and J usage is TRBJ2-3; TRBD2 matches at 8 bases. CDR3 length equals 17 residues. The ends lost 3 bases at V and 6 bases at J; junction bases unmatched: 14. CDR1 and CDR2 (germline): MDHEN, SYDVKM. The CDR3 here is CASSFIAGGRSGDTQYF. The CDR3 coding sequence is TGTGCCAGCAGTTTTATTGCGGGGGGCCGTAGCGGGGATACGCAGTATTTT.

To note about this clone: This CDR3 is also generated by other DNA sequences in the sample. The chain recombines TRBV7-2 with TRBJ2-5; D possibly corresponds to TRBD1 (6 bases). The germline V gene encodes CDR1 SGHTA and CDR2 FQGNSA. V gave up 5 bases and J gave up 2 bases, with 12 bases separating them. The CDR3 is 14 residues long. For the CDR3, the DNA is TGTGCCAGCAGCCTTTCCAGGGGACAAGAGACCCAGTACTTC. This sequence encodes CASSLSRGQETQYF.

CDR3 nucleotides: TGTGCCAGCTCACCACAGCTAGCGAGCTTAAGCACAGATACGCAGTATTTT. This translates into CASSPQLASLSTDTQYF. V and J are TRBV18 and TRBJ2-3; weak D call: TRBD2 (6 bases). Trimming took off 1 base at V and 0 bases at J, with 14 bases between the two ends. This CDR3 is built from 17 residues. Germline V gives CDR1 KGHSH, CDR2 LQKENI.

The chain uses TRBV3-1 (or the pseudogene TRBV3-2) and TRBJ2-1; 9 bases match TRBD2. With 6 bases clipped from V and 6 bases from J, the junction kept 3 bases outside the gene matches. Germline lookup yields CDR1 LGHDT and CDR2 YNNKEL (reference sequence). The CDR3 has 13 amino acids. The CDR3 region is CASRLAGTNEQFF. CDR3 in DNA: TGTGCCAGCAGGCTAGCGGGAACCAATGAGCAGTTCTTC.

V usage is TRBV3-1 (or the pseudogene TRBV3-2) and J usage is TRBJ2-2, with 9 bases identical to TRBD2. V shed 3 bases, J shed 4 bases, and the junction held 3 bases outside the gene matches. There are 15 residues in the CDR3. Per the germline V gene, CDR1 is LGHDT and CDR2 is YNNKEL (reference sequence). The chain's CDR3 is CASSQGLAGTGELFF. The CDR3 nucleotides are TGTGCCAGCAGCCAGGGACTAGCTGGCACCGGGGAGCTGTTTTTT.

The chain uses TRBV18 and TRBJ2-7; no definite D call. Trimming removed 4 bases at V and 6 bases at J, with 16 bases between. Germline V gives CDR1 KGHSH, CDR2 LQKENI. The CDR3 is 14 amino acids. The CDR3 here is CASSQSRLPSEQYF. The DNA of the CDR3 is TGTGCCAGCTCACAATCTAGGCTGCCGAGCGAGCAGTACTTC.

The chain uses TRBV5-4 and TRBJ1-1; 7 bases are shared with TRBD1. The CDR3 runs 14 residues. V shed 2 bases and J 2 bases; nucleotides not matched to a gene: 3. Germline lookup yields CDR1 SGHNT and CDR2 YYREEE (reference sequence). DNA of the CDR3: TGTGCCAGCAGCTTTAGGGACAGAAACACTGAAGCTTTCTTT. Translation: CASSFRDRNTEAFF.

This sequence joins TRBV6-5 and TRBJ2-7; 12 bases are a match to TRBD2. Germline CDR1 reads MNHEY; CDR2 reads SVGAGI. Germline trimming cut 4 bases from V and 0 bases from J; bases unmatched to any gene: 1. This CDR3 has 15 residues. The CDR3 nucleotides read TGTGCCAGCAGTTCGACTAGCGGGGGCTCCTACGAGCAGTACTTC. This sequence encodes CASSSTSGGSYEQYF.

The V call is TRBV5-1, the J call TRBJ2-3, with 7 bases matching TRBD2. Germline V CDR1 and CDR2: SGHRS, YFSETQ. This CDR3 comprises 16 residues. V shed 6 bases and J 2 bases; nucleotides not matched to a gene: 12. The CDR3 bases are TGCGCCAGCACCCCCGACCGCGGGGGACCCACAGATACGCAGTATTTT. This sequence encodes CASTPDRGGPTDTQYF.

The chain recombines TRBV10-1 with TRBJ2-1, with 8 bases identical to TRBD2. J was trimmed by 7 bases and V by 8 bases; bases with no gene match: 10. The CDR3 extends over 14 amino acids. Germline V gene sequence: CDR1 WNHNN, CDR2 SYGVQD (reference sequence). The chain's CDR3 is CASQRSGRRNEQFF. CDR3 nucleotides: TGCGCCAGCCAGAGGAGCGGGAGAAGAAATGAGCAGTTCTTC.

Notes on this clone: A read error may account for a junction end that differs from germline. CDR3 loop: CASSSSSRAAF. DNA for the CDR3: TGTGCCAGCAGTTCCTCGTCCCGAGCGGCCTTC. The chain combines TRBV6-5 with TRBJ1-2; D call uncertain. The germline gives CDR1 MNHEY, CDR2 SVGAGI. This CDR3 has 11 amino acids.

The genes are TRBV7-2 and TRBJ2-7; 7 bases fit TRBD1. The CDR3 contains 14 residues. J was trimmed by 5 bases and V by 1 base; bases with no gene match: 5. The germline V gene has CDR1 SGHTA and CDR2 FQGNSA. The CDR3 DNA reads TGTGCCAGCAGCTTAGGGGGCAGGGGGAACGAGCAGTACTTC. It specifies CASSLGGRGNEQYF.

This clone was observed once. The chain carries TRBV9 and TRBJ2-3, with D perhaps TRBD2 (7 bases). The V gene's germline CDR1 is SGDLS and CDR2 YYNGEE. CDR3 length: 16 residues. V was pared by 1 base and J by 3 bases, with 15 bases between. The CDR3 protein is CASSVRGGGVTDTQYF. The CDR3 DNA sequence: TGTGCCAGCAGCGTAAGAGGGGGAGGGGTGACAGATACGCAGTATTTT.

This clone appeared once. The rearrangement links TRBV7-6 to TRBJ2-1; tentatively, D is TRBD1 (5 bases). This CDR3 is 13 amino acids long. Germline CDR1 and CDR2: SGHVS and FNYEAQ. V was shortened by 5 bases and J by 4 bases, with 9 bases between the two germline ends. CDR3 sequence reads: CASSGQEYNEQFF. Here the CDR3 DNA reads TGTGCCAGCAGCGGACAAGAATACAATGAGCAGTTCTTC. Combining the CDR3 with reference TRBV7-6 and TRBJ2-1 gives the whole variable domain GAGVSQSPRYKVTKRGQDVALRCDPISGHVSLYWYRQALGQGPEFLTYFNYEAQQDKSGLPNDRFSAERPEGSISTLTIQRTEQRDSAMYRCASSGQEYNEQFFGPGTRLTVL.

V and J are TRBV7-8 and TRBJ1-5, with TRBD1 as a possible D gene (5 bases). Germline values: CDR1 SGHVS, CDR2 FQNEAQ. Trimming shortened V by 5 bases and J by 6 bases, and 14 bases separated the two germline ends. CDR3 length equals 14 residues. For the CDR3, the DNA is TGTGCCAGCAGCGCTCAGGGTATGGGTCAGCCCCAGCATTTT. It specifies CASSAQGMGQPQHF.

The chain is built from TRBV28 and TRBJ2-5, with no clear D. Between the trimmed V and J ends, which lost 10 bases and 2 bases, there was a span of 11 bases. This CDR3 spans 12 amino acids. The germline CDR1 and CDR2 sequences are MDHEN and SYDVKM. The CDR3 is CAISTGQETQYF. In nucleotides, the CDR3 is TGTGCCATTTCCACCGGGCAAGAGACCCAGTACTTC.

The DNA of the CDR3 is TGCACCAGCAGCCAACCTACTAGAGACTACGAGCAGTACTTC. It is translated as CTSSQPTRDYEQYF. The chain joins TRBV1 to TRBJ2-7; the D call in the table, TRBD2, was not verified against the DNA. TRBV1 is given as a pseudogene. The CDR3 contains 14 residues.

This rearrangement joins TRBV27 to TRBJ1-6, with D tentatively TRBD1 (5 bases). This CDR3 is 14 amino acids long. V lost 0 bases and J lost 13, with 13 bases in between. The V gene's germline CDR1 is MNHEY and CDR2 SMNVEV (reference sequence). In nucleotides, the CDR3 is TGTGCCAGCAGTTTATCTCAGGGCCCCTTCCCCCTCCACTTT. Protein: CASSLSQGPFPLHF.

The chain joins TRBV14 to TRBJ1-1, with D possibly TRBD1 on 6 matching bases. V was cut by 9 bases and J by 6 bases, with 20 bases left in between. Per the germline V gene, CDR1 is SGHDN and CDR2 is FVKESK. CDR3 length equals 14 residues. CDR3 region: CASNLGAGVAEAFF. The CDR3 nucleotides read TGTGCCAGTAACCTTGGGGCAGGGGTCGCTGAAGCTTTCTTT.

Regarding this clone: Within the sample, other DNA sequences also encode this same CDR3. The chain uses TRBV7-9 and TRBJ1-4; 7 nucleotides match TRBD1. With V trimmed by 1 base and J by 8 bases, 4 bases remained unmatched. The CDR3 totals 14 residues. CDR1 is SEHNR and CDR2 is FQNEAQ in the germline V gene (reference sequence). CDR3 bases: TGTGCCAGCAGCTTAGACAGGGGAGGCGAAAAACTGTTTTTT. Its translation is CASSLDRGGEKLFF.

The chain employs TRBV24-1 and TRBJ2-1, with 12 bases fitting TRBD2. Per the germline V gene, CDR1 is KGHDR and CDR2 is SFDVKD. After removal of 4 bases from V and 6 bases from J, the junction contained 6 bases not matched to a gene. CDR3 length: 16 amino acids. The CDR3 loop reads CATSDPTSGGSNEQFF. In DNA form, the CDR3 reads TGTGCCACCAGTGACCCGACTAGCGGGGGTTCCAATGAGCAGTTCTTC.

The CDR3 DNA sequence: TGTGCCAGCAGGTTCGCCGGGACAGAGAACACTGAAGCTTTCTTT. This codes for CASRFAGTENTEAFF. The chain is built from TRBV28 and TRBJ1-1; TRBD1 matches 7 bases. This CDR3 region has 15 residues. Germline V gives CDR1 MDHEN, CDR2 SYDVKM. With V trimmed by 6 bases and J by 1 base, 8 bases remained unmatched.